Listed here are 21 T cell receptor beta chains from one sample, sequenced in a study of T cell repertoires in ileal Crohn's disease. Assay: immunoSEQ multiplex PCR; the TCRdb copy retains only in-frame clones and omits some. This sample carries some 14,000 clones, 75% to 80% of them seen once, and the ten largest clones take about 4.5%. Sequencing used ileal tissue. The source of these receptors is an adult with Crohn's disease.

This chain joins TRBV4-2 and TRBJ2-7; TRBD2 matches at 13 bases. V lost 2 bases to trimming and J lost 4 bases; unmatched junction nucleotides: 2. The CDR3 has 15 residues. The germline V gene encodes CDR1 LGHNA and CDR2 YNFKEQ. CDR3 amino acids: CASSQMTSGGYEQYF. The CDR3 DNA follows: TGTGCCAGCAGCCAAATGACTAGCGGGGGGTACGAGCAGTACTTC.

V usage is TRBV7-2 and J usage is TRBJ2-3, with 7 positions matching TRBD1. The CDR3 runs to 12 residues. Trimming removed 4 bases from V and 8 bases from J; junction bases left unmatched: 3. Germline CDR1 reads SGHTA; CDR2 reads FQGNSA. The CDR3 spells CASSSDRTTQYF. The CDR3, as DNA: TGTGCCAGCAGCTCGGACAGGACTACGCAGTATTTT.

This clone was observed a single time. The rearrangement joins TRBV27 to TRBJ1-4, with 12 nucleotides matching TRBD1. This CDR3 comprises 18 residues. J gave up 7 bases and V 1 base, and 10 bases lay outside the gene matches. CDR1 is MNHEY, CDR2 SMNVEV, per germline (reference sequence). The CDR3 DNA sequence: TGTGCCAGCAGTTTATTGTCCCGGGACAGGGGGCAAGGTGAAAAACTGTTTTTT. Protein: CASSLLSRDRGQGEKLFF.

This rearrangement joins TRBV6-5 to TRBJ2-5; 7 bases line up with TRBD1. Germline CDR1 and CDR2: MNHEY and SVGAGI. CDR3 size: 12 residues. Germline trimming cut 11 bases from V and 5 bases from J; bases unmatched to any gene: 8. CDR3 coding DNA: TGTGCCGCCCGGGACAGCCACGAGACCCAGTACTTC. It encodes CAARDSHETQYF.

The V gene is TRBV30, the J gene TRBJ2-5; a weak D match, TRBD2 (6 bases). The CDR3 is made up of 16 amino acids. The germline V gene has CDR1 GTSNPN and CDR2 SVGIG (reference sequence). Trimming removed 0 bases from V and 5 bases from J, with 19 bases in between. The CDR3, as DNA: TGTGCCTGGAGTGTACTTGGCGGGGACCCCCAGGAGACCCAGTACTTC. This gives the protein CAWSVLGGDPQETQYF.

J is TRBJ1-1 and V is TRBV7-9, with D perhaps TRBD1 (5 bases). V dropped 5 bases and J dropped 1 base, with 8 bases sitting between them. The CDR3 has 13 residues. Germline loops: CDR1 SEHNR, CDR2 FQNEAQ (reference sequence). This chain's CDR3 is CASSTQGNTEAFF. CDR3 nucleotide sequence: TGTGCCAGCAGCACCCAGGGGAACACTGAAGCTTTCTTT.

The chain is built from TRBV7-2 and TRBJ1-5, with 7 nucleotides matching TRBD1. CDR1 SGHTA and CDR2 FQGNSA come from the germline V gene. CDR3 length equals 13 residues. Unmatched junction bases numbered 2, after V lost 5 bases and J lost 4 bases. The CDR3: CASSQDRNQPQHF. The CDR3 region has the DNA TGTGCCAGCAGCCAGGACAGGAATCAGCCCCAGCATTTT. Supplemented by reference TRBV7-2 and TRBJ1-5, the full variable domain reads GAGVSQSPSNKVTEKGKDVELRCDPISGHTALYWYRQSLGQGLEFLIYFQGNSAPDKSGLPSDRFSAERTGGSVSTLTIQRTQQEDSAVYLCASSQDRNQPQHFGDGTRLSIL.

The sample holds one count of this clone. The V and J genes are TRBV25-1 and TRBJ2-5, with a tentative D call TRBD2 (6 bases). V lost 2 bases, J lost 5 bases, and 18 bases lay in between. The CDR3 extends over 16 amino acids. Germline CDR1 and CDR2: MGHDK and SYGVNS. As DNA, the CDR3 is TGTGCCAGCAGTGAAGGAGGTAGCGGAGCATGGGAGACCCAGTACTTC. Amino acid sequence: CASSEGGSGAWETQYF.

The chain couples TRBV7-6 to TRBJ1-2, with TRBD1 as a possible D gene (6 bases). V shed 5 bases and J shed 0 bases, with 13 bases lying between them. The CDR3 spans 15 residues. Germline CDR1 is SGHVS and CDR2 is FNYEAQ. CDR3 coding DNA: TGTGCCAGCAGCACCCAGACAGGCCCTAACTATGGCTACACCTTC. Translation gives CASSTQTGPNYGYTF.

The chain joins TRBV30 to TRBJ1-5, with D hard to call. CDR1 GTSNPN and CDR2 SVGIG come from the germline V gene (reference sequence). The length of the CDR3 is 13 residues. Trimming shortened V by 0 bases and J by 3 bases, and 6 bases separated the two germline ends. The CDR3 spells CAWSVDTNQPQHF. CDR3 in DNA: TGTGCCTGGAGTGTAGACACCAATCAGCCCCAGCATTTT.

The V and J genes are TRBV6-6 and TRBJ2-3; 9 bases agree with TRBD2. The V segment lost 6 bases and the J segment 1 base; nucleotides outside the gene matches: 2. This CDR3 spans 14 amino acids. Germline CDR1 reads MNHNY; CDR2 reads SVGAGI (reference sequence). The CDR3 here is CASSWTSGTDTQYF. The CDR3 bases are TGTGCCAGCAGCTGGACTAGCGGCACAGATACGCAGTATTTT.

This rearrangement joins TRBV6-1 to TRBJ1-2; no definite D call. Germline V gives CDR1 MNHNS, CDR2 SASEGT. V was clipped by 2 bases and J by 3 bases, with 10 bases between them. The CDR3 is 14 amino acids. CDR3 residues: CASSEIDKYYGYTF. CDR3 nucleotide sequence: TGTGCCAGCAGTGAAATCGACAAATACTATGGCTACACCTTC.

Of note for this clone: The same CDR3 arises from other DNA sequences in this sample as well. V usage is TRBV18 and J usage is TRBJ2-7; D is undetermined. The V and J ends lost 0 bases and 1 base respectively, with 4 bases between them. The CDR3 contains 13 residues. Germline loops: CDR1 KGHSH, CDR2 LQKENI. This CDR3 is CASSPPSSYEQYF. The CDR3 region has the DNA TGTGCCAGCTCACCACCCTCGTCCTACGAGCAGTACTTC.

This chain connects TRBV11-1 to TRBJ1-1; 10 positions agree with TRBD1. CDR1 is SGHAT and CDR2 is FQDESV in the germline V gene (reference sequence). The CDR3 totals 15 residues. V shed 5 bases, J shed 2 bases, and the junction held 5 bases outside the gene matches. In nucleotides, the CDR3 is TGTGCCAGCAGCCCCCGGGACAGGGGAAACACTGAAGCTTTCTTT. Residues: CASSPRDRGNTEAFF.

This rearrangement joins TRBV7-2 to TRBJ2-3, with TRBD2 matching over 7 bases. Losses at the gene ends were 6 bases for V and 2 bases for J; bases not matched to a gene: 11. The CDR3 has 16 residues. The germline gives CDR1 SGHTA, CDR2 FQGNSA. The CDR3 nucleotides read TGTGCCAGCAGTCTTAGGGTGGGGGGGACCACAGATACGCAGTATTTT. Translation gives CASSLRVGGTTDTQYF. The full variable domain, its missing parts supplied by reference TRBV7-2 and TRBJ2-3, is GAGVSQSPSNKVTEKGKDVELRCDPISGHTALYWYRQSLGQGLEFLIYFQGNSAPDKSGLPSDRFSAERTGGSVSTLTIQRTQQEDSAVYLCASSLRVGGTTDTQYFGPGTRLTVL.

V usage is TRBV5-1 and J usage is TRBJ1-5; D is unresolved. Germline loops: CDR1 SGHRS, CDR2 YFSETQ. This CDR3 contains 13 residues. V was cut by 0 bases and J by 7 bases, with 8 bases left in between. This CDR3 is CASSLVREQPQHF. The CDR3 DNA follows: TGCGCCAGCAGCTTGGTGAGGGAGCAGCCCCAGCATTTT.

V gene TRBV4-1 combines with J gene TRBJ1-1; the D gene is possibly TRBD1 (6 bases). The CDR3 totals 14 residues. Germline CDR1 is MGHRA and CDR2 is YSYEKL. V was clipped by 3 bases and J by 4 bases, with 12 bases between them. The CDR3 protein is CASSQGGGGTEAFF. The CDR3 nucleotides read TGCGCCAGCAGCCAGGGGGGAGGGGGCACTGAAGCTTTCTTT.

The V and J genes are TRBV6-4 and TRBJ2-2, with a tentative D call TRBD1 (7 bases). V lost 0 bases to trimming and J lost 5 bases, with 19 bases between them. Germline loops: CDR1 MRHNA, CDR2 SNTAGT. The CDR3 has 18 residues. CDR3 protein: CASSDSTPGAGGTGELFF. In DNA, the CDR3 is TGTGCCAGCAGTGACTCGACCCCGGGCGCAGGGGGGACCGGGGAGCTGTTTTTT.

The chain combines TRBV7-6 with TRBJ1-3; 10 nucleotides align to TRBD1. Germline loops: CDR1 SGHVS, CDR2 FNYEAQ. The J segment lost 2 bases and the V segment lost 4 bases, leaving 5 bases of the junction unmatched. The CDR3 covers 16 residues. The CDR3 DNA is TGTGCCAGCAGCTCGACAGGGGGCTCCACTGGAAACACCATATATTTT. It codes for CASSSTGGSTGNTIYF.

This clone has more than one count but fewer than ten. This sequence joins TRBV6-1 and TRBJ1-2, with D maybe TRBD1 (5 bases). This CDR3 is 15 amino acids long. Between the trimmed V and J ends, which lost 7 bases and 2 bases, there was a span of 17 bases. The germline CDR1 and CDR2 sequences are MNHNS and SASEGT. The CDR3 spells CASKTSLGANYGYTF. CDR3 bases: TGTGCCAGCAAGACGTCGTTAGGGGCGAACTATGGCTACACCTTC.

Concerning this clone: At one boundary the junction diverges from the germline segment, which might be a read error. CDR3 coding DNA: TGTGCCAGTAGTTTCGACAGGGTAATCGACTTC. Protein: CASSFDRVIDF. The chain has TRBV19 and TRBJ1-2; 7 bases are shared with TRBD1. The CDR3 sequence is 11 residues long. Germline CDR1 LNHDA, CDR2 SQIVND (reference sequence).